The TCR beta chain under discussion was sequenced for a study of spatial heterogeneity in lung cancer. J was trimmed by 2 bases and V by 6 bases; bases with no gene match: 10. The CDR3 covers 15 residues. Germline V CDR1 and CDR2: SGHRS, YFSETQ. TCR cDNA molecules each had a unique molecular identifier. MiXCR was run by TCRdb on the 5' RACE reads, yielding one entry per CDR3 protein. This table has 25,000 or so distinct CDR3 sequences, approximately 4.7% appearing once. This clonotype was observed at least ten times. Time point indicated: sample taken at primary tumor resection. Sequencing was performed on whole RNA extracted from tumor and nontumor lung tissue, or from frozen PBMC, and the material was left unsorted.

V usage is TRBV5-1 and J usage is TRBJ2-7, with TRBD2 identical over 8 bases. This material consisted of PBMCs, taken at surgery. This TCR was recovered from a male donor with early-stage non-small cell lung cancer. CDR3: CASNLGGGPTYEQYF. DNA of the CDR3: TGCGCCAGCAACCTGGGCGGGGGGCCCACCTACGAGCAGTACTTC.